A selection of T cell receptor beta chains follows, all from one sample in a study of control samples from healthy donors and cancer patients. Profiled with immunoSEQ multiplex PCR; TCRdb holds only in-frame clones, not every one. This sample has 100,000 to 150,000 clones, with about 90% found just once. The sequencing input was PBMCs. These TCRs come from a man aged 50 to 60 with head and neck cancer. CDR3s include the opening cysteine and the closing phenylalanine or tryptophan. Fields, in order: CDR3 DNA, CDR3 protein, V gene, D gene, J gene, clone size. D genes are given only for firm matches. Clone size, where shown, is once, few, many, or a class for clones that have expanded.

CDR3 DNA: TGTGCCAGCAGCTTAGTCAACAGGGGGGACCAGCCCCAGCATTTT
CDR3 protein: CASSLVNRGDQPQHF
V gene: TRBV11-2
D gene: TRBD1
J gene: TRBJ1-5
clone size: .

CDR3 DNA: TGTGCCAGCAGCTTATTAAGCGGCTACCATGAGCAGTTCTTC
CDR3 protein: CASSLLSGYHEQFF
V gene: TRBV11-2
D gene: .
J gene: TRBJ2-1
clone size: few

CDR3 DNA: TGTGCCACCAGCGGAGGGACAGGGTCTCCCGGGGCCAACGTCCTGACTTTC
CDR3 protein: CATSGGTGSPGANVLTF
V gene: TRBV15
D gene: TRBD1
J gene: TRBJ2-6
clone size: few

CDR3 DNA: TGTGCCACCAGCAGGCAGGGCCCCGGAGATGGCTACACCTTC
CDR3 protein: CATSRQGPGDGYTF
V gene: TRBV15
D gene: .
J gene: TRBJ1-2
clone size: .

CDR3 DNA: TGTGCCAGCAGCCGCCAGGGTCCTGATGAAGCTTTCTTT
CDR3 protein: CASSRQGPDEAFF
V gene: TRBV7-9
D gene: .
J gene: TRBJ1-1
clone size: .

CDR3 DNA: TGTGCCAGCACCATCCCACGAGAGGGAGATACGCAGTATTTT
CDR3 protein: CASTIPREGDTQYF
V gene: TRBV7-9
D gene: .
J gene: TRBJ2-3
clone size: .

CDR3 DNA: TGTGCCAGCAGCGTACTCCCTAGGGTGGGCACCATCACAGATACGCAGTATTTT
CDR3 protein: CASSVLPRVGTITDTQYF
V gene: TRBV9
D gene: .
J gene: TRBJ2-3
clone size: .

CDR3 DNA: TGCGCCAGCAGTGCGGGGCCGGGCTACGAGCAGTACTTC
CDR3 protein: CASSAGPGYEQYF
V gene: TRBV10-2
D gene: .
J gene: TRBJ2-7
clone size: .

CDR3 DNA: TGTGCCAGCAGCCCCCGAGAGGGACAGGGATTGAGGGACACTGAAGCTTTCTTT
CDR3 protein: CASSPREGQGLRDTEAFF
V gene: TRBV3-1/TRBV3-2
D gene: TRBD1
J gene: TRBJ1-1
clone size: .

CDR3 DNA: TGCGCCAGCAGCCAAGGTCTCGACACTGAAGCTTTCTTT
CDR3 protein: CASSQGLDTEAFF
V gene: TRBV4-1
D gene: .
J gene: TRBJ1-1
clone size: .

CDR3 DNA: TGTGCCAGCAGTTTAGGGGGGGCGAGGTCCTACGAGCAGTACTTC
CDR3 protein: CASSLGGARSYEQYF
V gene: TRBV28
D gene: .
J gene: TRBJ2-7
clone size: .